This TCR beta chain was sequenced for a study of identical twins. This clonotype was picked up a small number of times. In TCRdb, the 5' RACE reads were re-called with MiXCR into one record per CDR3 protein. The data hold some 1,700,000 distinct CDR3 sequences, with around 29% observed a single time. This TCR came from a newborn girl in good health. Input material: cord blood.

In nucleotides, the CDR3 is TGTGCCAGCAGCCATAGAGACAGGGCGGGTTGGAATCAGCCCCAGCATTTT. Residues: CASSHRDRAGWNQPQHF. The V call is TRBV27, the J call TRBJ1-5, with TRBD1 matching 7 bases. The CDR3 length is 17 residues. The germline V gene has CDR1 MNHEY and CDR2 SMNVEV (reference sequence). Unmatched junction bases numbered 15, after V lost 6 bases and J lost 4 bases.